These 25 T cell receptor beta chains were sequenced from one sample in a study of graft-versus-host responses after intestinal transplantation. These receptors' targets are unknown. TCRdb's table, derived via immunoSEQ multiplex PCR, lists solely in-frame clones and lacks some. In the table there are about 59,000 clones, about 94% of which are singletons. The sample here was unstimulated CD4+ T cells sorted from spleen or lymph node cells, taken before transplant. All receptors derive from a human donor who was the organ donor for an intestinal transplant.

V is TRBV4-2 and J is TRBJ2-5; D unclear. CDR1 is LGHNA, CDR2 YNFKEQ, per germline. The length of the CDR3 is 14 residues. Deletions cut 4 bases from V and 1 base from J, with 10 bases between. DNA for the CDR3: TGTGCCAGCAGCCCGTCCAAACTCCAAGAGACCCAGTACTTC. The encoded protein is CASSPSKLQETQYF.

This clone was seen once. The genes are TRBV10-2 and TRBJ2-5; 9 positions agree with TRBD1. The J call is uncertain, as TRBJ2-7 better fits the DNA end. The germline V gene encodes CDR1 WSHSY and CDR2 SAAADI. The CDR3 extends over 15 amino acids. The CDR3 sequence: CASSATGGPTYEQYF. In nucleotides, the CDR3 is TGCGCCAGCAGTGCGACAGGGGGGCCCACCTACGAGCAGTACTTC.

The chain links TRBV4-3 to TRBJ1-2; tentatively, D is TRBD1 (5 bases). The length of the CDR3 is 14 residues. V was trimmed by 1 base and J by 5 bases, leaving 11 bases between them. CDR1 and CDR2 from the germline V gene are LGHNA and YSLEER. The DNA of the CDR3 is TGCGCCAGCAGCCAAGTCAGGGCGGGATATGGCTACACCTTC. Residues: CASSQVRAGYGYTF.

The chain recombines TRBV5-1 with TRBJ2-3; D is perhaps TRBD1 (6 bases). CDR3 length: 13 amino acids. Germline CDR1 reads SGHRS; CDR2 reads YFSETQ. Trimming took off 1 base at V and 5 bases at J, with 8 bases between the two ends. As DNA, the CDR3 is TGCGCCAGCAGCTTGTCCAGGGGAGATACGCAGTATTTT. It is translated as CASSLSRGDTQYF.

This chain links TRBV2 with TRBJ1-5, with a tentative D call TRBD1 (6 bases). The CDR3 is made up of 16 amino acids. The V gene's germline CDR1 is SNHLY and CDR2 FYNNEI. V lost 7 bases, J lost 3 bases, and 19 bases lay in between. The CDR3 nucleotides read TGTGCCAGCACGGTGGCACAGGGTCGAGTCAATCAGCCCCAGCATTTT. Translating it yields CASTVAQGRVNQPQHF.

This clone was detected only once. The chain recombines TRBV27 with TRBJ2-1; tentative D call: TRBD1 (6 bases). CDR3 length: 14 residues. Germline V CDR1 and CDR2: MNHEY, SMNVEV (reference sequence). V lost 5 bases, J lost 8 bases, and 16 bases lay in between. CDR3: CASSVDRLSDEQFF. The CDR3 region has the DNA TGTGCCAGCAGTGTCGACAGGTTAAGCGATGAGCAGTTCTTC.

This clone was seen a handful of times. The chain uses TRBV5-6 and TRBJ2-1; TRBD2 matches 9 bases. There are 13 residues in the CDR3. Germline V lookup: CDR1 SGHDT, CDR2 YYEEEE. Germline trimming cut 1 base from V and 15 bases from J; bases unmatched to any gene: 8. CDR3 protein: CASSLSEAGGRFF. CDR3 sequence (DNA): TGTGCCAGCAGCTTGAGTGAGGCGGGGGGGAGGTTCTTC.

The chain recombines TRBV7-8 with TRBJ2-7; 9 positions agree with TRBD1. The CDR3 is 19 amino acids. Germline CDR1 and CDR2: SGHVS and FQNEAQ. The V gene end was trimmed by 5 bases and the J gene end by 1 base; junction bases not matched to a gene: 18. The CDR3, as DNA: TGTGCCAGCAGCCCTGGACAGGGGACGAAGCGGGGTGCATCCTACGAGCAGTACTTC. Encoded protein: CASSPGQGTKRGASYEQYF.

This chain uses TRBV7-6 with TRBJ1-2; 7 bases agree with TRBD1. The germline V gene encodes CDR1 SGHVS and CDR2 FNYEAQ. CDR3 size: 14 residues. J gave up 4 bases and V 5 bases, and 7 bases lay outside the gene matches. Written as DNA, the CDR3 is TGTGCCAGCAGCCAGAGACAGGGAATCTATGGCTACACCTTC. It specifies CASSQRQGIYGYTF.

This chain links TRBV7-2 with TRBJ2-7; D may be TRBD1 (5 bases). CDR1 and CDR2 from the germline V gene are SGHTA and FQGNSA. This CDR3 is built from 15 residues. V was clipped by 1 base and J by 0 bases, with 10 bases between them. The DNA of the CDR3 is TGTGCCAGCAGCTTAGGATGGGGCCCCTCCTACGAGCAGTACTTC. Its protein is CASSLGWGPSYEQYF. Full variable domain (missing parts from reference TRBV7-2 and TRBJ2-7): GAGVSQSPSNKVTEKGKDVELRCDPISGHTALYWYRQSLGQGLEFLIYFQGNSAPDKSGLPSDRFSAERTGGSVSTLTIQRTQQEDSAVYLCASSLGWGPSYEQYFGPGTRLTVT.

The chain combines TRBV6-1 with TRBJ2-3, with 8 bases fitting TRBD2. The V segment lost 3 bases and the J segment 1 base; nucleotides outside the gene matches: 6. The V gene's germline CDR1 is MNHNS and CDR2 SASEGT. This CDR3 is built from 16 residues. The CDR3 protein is CASSDFRRGGTDTQYF. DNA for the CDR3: TGTGCCAGCAGTGATTTTAGGCGGGGGGGCACAGATACGCAGTATTTT.

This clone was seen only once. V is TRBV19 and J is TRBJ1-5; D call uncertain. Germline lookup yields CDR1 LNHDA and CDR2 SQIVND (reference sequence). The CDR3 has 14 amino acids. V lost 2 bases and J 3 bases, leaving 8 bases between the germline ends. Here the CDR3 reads CASSIRYFNQPQHF. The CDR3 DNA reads TGTGCCAGTAGTATACGATACTTCAATCAGCCCCAGCATTTT.

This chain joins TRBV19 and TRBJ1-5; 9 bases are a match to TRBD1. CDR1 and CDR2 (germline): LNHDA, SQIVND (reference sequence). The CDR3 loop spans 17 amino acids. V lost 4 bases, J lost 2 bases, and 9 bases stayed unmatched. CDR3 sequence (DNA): TGTGCCAGTAGTAAAGGGACAGGGAGAATAGGCAATCAGCCCCAGCATTTT. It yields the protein CASSKGTGRIGNQPQHF.

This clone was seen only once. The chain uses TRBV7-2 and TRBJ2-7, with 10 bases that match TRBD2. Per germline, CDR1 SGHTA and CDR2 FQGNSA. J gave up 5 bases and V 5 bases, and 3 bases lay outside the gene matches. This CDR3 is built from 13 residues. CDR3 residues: CASSPGLANEQYF. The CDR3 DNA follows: TGTGCCAGCAGCCCGGGACTAGCGAACGAGCAGTACTTC.

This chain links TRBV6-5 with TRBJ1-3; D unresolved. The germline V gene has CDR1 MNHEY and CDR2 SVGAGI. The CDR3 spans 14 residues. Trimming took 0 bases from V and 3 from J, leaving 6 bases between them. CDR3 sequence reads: CASSYSLGGNTIYF. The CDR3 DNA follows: TGTGCCAGCAGTTACTCGCTAGGTGGAAACACCATATATTTT.

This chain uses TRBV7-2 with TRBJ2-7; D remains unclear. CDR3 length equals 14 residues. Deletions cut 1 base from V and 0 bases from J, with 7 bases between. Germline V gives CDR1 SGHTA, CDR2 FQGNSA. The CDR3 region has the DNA TGTGCCAGCAGCTTAGAGGAGCACTCCTACGAGCAGTACTTC. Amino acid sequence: CASSLEEHSYEQYF.

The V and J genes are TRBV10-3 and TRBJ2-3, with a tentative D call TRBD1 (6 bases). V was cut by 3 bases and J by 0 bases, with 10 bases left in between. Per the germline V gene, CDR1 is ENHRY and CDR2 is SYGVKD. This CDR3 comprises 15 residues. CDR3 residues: CAISDRGRSTDTQYF. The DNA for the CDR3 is TGTGCCATCAGTGACAGGGGTCGAAGCACAGATACGCAGTATTTT.

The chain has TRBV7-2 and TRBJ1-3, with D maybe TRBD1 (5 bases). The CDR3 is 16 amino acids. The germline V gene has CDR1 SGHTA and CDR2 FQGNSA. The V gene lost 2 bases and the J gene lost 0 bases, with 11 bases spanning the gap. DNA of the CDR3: TGTGCCAGCAGCTTAATGGGGACCCTCTCTGGAAACACCATATATTTT. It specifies CASSLMGTLSGNTIYF.

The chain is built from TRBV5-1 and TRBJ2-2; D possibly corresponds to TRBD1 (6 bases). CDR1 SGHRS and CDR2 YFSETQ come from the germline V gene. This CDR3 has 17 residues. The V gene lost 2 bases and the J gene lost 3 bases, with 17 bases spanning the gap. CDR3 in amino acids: CASSLMQGLRDTGELFF. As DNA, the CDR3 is TGCGCCAGCAGCTTAATGCAGGGGCTGAGGGACACCGGGGAGCTGTTTTTT.

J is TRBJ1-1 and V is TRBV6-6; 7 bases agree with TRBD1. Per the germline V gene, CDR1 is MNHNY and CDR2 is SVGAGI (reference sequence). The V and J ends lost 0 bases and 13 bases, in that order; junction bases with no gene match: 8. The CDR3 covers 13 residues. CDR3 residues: CASSYSQGGNGFF. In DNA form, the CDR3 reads TGTGCCAGCAGTTACTCCCAGGGGGGGAATGGTTTCTTT.

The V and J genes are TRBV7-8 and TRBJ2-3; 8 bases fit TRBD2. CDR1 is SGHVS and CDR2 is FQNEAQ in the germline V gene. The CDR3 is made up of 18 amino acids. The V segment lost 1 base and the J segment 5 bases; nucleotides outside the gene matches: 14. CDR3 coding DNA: TGTGCCAGCAGCTTAGGGGTAGGGGGGACTAGAGCTTTAGATACGCAGTATTTT. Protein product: CASSLGVGGTRALDTQYF.

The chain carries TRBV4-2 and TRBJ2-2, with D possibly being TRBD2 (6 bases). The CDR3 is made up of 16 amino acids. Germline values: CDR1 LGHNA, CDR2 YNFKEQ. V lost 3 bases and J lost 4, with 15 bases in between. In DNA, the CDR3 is TGTGCCAGCAGCCATGGGGACTCCGGGGGCACCGGGGAGCTGTTTTTT. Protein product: CASSHGDSGGTGELFF.

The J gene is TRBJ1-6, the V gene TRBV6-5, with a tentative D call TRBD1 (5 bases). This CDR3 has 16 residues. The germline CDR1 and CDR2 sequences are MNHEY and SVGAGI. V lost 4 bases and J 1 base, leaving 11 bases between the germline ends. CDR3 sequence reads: CASSSHRWSYNSPLHF. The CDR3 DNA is TGTGCCAGCAGTTCGCACAGGTGGTCCTATAATTCACCCCTCCACTTT.

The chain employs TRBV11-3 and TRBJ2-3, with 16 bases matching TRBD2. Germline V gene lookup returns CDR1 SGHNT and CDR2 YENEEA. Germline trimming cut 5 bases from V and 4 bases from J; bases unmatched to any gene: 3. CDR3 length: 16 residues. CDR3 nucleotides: TGTGCCAGCAGCCCAGGGACTAGCGGGGGGGCAGATACGCAGTATTTT. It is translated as CASSPGTSGGADTQYF.

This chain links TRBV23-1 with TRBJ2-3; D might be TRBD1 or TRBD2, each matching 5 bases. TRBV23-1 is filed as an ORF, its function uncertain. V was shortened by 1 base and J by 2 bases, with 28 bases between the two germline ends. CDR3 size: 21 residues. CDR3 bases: TGCGCCAGCAGTCAATTTCGGAAGGGTGTCGGCCGGGGCTTTAACACAGATACGCAGTATTTT. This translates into CASSQFRKGVGRGFNTDTQYF.